The rows below give T cell receptor beta chains drawn from one sample of a study of T cells in Graves' hyperthyroidism and ophthalmopathy. TCRdb recomputed calls from the multiplex PCR reads with MiXCR, one row per CDR3 protein. The table lists 600,000 to 650,000 distinct CDR3 sequences, more than 20% of them singletons, with roughly a third in the top ten. The specimen sequenced was blood. Receptor source: a man between 25 and 39 years old with Graves' ophthalmopathy. Both conserved end residues are part of each CDR3. Each record gives: J gene, V gene, CDR3 length, D gene, clone size, CDR3 DNA, CDR3 protein. D genes are given only for firm matches. Some rows have no size entry. The others give once, few or many, or a class for an expanded clone.

J gene: TRBJ2-1
V gene: TRBV2
CDR3 length: 14
D gene: .
clone size: many
CDR3 DNA: TGTGCCAGCAGTGAGTGGGCCACGGTAGGTGAGCAGTTCTTC
CDR3 protein: CASSEWATVGEQFF

J gene: TRBJ2-2
V gene: TRBV20-1
CDR3 length: 17
D gene: .
clone size: few
CDR3 DNA: TGCAGTGCTAGAGTTTTTTTGGGAAGCGCGAACACCGGGGAGCTGTTTTTT
CDR3 protein: CSARVFLGSANTGELFF

J gene: TRBJ1-3
V gene: TRBV28
CDR3 length: 15
D gene: .
clone size: many
CDR3 DNA: TGTGCCAGCAGTTCTTCAGGAAACACTGGAAACACCATATATTTT
CDR3 protein: CASSSSGNTGNTIYF

J gene: TRBJ2-7
V gene: TRBV6-2/TRBV6-3
CDR3 length: 16
D gene: TRBD2
clone size: .
CDR3 DNA: TGTGCCAGCAGTTACCCTTCAGTAGCGGGCGTCTACGAGCAGTACTTC
CDR3 protein: CASSYPSVAGVYEQYF

J gene: TRBJ1-4
V gene: TRBV5-1
CDR3 length: 14
D gene: .
clone size: .
CDR3 DNA: TGCGCCAGCAGCCAAGAGGGGTTTAATGAAAAACTGTTTTTT
CDR3 protein: CASSQEGFNEKLFF

J gene: TRBJ2-4
V gene: TRBV7-9
CDR3 length: 17
D gene: .
clone size: .
CDR3 DNA: TGTGCCAGCAGCCCGCCACCCGGGACTTCGGCGGGAAACATTCAGTACTTC
CDR3 protein: CASSPPPGTSAGNIQYF

J gene: TRBJ1-2
V gene: TRBV30
CDR3 length: 14
D gene: .
clone size: few
CDR3 DNA: TGTGCCTGGAGCCCCCCGGGGAGGAACTATGGCTACACCTTC
CDR3 protein: CAWSPPGRNYGYTF

J gene: TRBJ1-2
V gene: TRBV20-1
CDR3 length: 17
D gene: TRBD1
clone size: .
CDR3 DNA: TGCAGTGCTAGAGCCACCGTCGGACAGGGAGAGCGCTATGGCTACACCTTC
CDR3 protein: CSARATVGQGERYGYTF

J gene: TRBJ2-7
V gene: TRBV6-2/TRBV6-3
CDR3 length: 15
D gene: TRBD2
clone size: .
CDR3 DNA: TGTGTCAGCAGTTACTCGATGGCTAGCGGGTACGAGCAGTACTTC
CDR3 protein: CVSSYSMASGYEQYF

J gene: TRBJ1-1
V gene: TRBV2
CDR3 length: 15
D gene: .
clone size: .
CDR3 DNA: TGTGCCAGCAGTGTGTGGCGGGGCCTGAACACTGAAGCTTTCTTT
CDR3 protein: CASSVWRGLNTEAFF

J gene: TRBJ2-2
V gene: TRBV9
CDR3 length: 13
D gene: .
clone size: .
CDR3 DNA: TGTGCCAGCAGCCCGATCGAGTTTGGGGAGCTGTTTTTT
CDR3 protein: CASSPIEFGELFF

J gene: TRBJ1-5
V gene: TRBV20-1
CDR3 length: 13
D gene: .
clone size: .
CDR3 DNA: TGCAGTGCTAGAGGAGGCAGCAATCAGCCCCAGCATTTT
CDR3 protein: CSARGGSNQPQHF

J gene: TRBJ2-7
V gene: TRBV10-3
CDR3 length: 14
D gene: TRBD1
clone size: few
CDR3 DNA: TGTGCCATCAGGGGGACAGGGGGAGACTACGAGCAGTACTTC
CDR3 protein: CAIRGTGGDYEQYF

J gene: TRBJ2-3
V gene: TRBV10-3
CDR3 length: 12
D gene: .
clone size: .
CDR3 DNA: TGTGCCATCGGGGGGCACACAGATACGCAGTATTTT
CDR3 protein: CAIGGHTDTQYF

J gene: TRBJ2-6
V gene: TRBV20-1
CDR3 length: 17
D gene: TRBD1
clone size: .
CDR3 DNA: TGCAGTGCTAGAGATGGGACAGCCAGCTCTGGGGCCAACGTCCTGACTTTC
CDR3 protein: CSARDGTASSGANVLTF

J gene: TRBJ2-1
V gene: TRBV7-2
CDR3 length: 13
D gene: TRBD2
clone size: .
CDR3 DNA: TGTGCCAGCAGCAAACTAGCGGGGGGTGAGCAGTTCTTC
CDR3 protein: CASSKLAGGEQFF

J gene: TRBJ1-2
V gene: TRBV29-1
CDR3 length: 12
D gene: TRBD1
clone size: .
CDR3 DNA: TGCAGCGTTGAAGCAGGGGGCTATGGCTACACCTTC
CDR3 protein: CSVEAGGYGYTF

J gene: TRBJ2-3
V gene: TRBV5-4
CDR3 length: 15
D gene: .
clone size: .
CDR3 DNA: TGTGCCAGCAGCTCGCCGGTGGGGCAGTCAGATACGCAGTATTTT
CDR3 protein: CASSSPVGQSDTQYF

J gene: TRBJ1-3
V gene: TRBV20-1
CDR3 length: 15
D gene: TRBD1
clone size: .
CDR3 DNA: TGCAGTGCTGGCACAGGGGGTCCCTCTGGAAACACCATATATTTT
CDR3 protein: CSAGTGGPSGNTIYF

J gene: TRBJ2-3
V gene: TRBV6-2/TRBV6-3
CDR3 length: 16
D gene: TRBD2
clone size: .
CDR3 DNA: TGTGCCAGCAAACGTACTAGCGACCCTAGCACAGATACGCAGTATTTT
CDR3 protein: CASKRTSDPSTDTQYF

J gene: TRBJ2-6
V gene: TRBV10-2
CDR3 length: 15
D gene: TRBD2
clone size: few
CDR3 DNA: TGCGCCAGCAGTGAAAGCGGGAGAGGGGCCAACGTCCTGACTTTC
CDR3 protein: CASSESGRGANVLTF

J gene: TRBJ2-1
V gene: TRBV24-1
CDR3 length: 18
D gene: .
clone size: .
CDR3 DNA: TGTGCCACCAGTGATTCCGGTTTGGGTGGGAGCTCCTACAATGAGCAGTTCTTC
CDR3 protein: CATSDSGLGGSSYNEQFF

J gene: TRBJ2-7
V gene: TRBV5-1
CDR3 length: 15
D gene: .
clone size: .
CDR3 DNA: TGCGCCAGCAGCCAAGGCAGGGGTTTGATCTACGAGCAGTACTTC
CDR3 protein: CASSQGRGLIYEQYF

J gene: TRBJ2-7
V gene: TRBV5-6
CDR3 length: 12
D gene: TRBD1
clone size: .
CDR3 DNA: TGTGCCAGCCACAGGGGGTCCTACGAGCAGTACTTC
CDR3 protein: CASHRGSYEQYF

J gene: TRBJ2-5
V gene: TRBV30
CDR3 length: 14
D gene: TRBD1
clone size: many
CDR3 DNA: TGTGCCTCCACTCGACAGGGAGAACAAGAGACCCAGTACTTC
CDR3 protein: CASTRQGEQETQYF

J gene: TRBJ2-1
V gene: TRBV11-3
CDR3 length: 15
D gene: TRBD2
clone size: many
CDR3 DNA: TGTGCCAGCAGCTTAGCCCTAGCGGGCCACAATGAGCAGTTCTTC
CDR3 protein: CASSLALAGHNEQFF

J gene: TRBJ2-1
V gene: TRBV6-1
CDR3 length: 16
D gene: .
clone size: few
CDR3 DNA: TGTGCCAGCAGCCGAAGAGCTGGGACCAACAAAAATGAGCAGTTCTTC
CDR3 protein: CASSRRAGTNKNEQFF

J gene: TRBJ2-1
V gene: TRBV2
CDR3 length: 16
D gene: TRBD2
clone size: .
CDR3 DNA: TGTGCCAGCAGTGAATGGTCGCGGGAGGCCTACAATGAGCAGTTCTTC
CDR3 protein: CASSEWSREAYNEQFF

J gene: TRBJ1-5
V gene: TRBV12-3/TRBV12-4
CDR3 length: 14
D gene: .
clone size: many
CDR3 DNA: TGTGCCAGCAGTCTGGTCGGGCTCGTTCAGCCCCAGCATTTT
CDR3 protein: CASSLVGLVQPQHF

J gene: TRBJ1-1
V gene: TRBV11-2
CDR3 length: 15
D gene: .
clone size: .
CDR3 DNA: TGTGCCAGCAGCTCTGGGGGGGGGGACCGGGAAGAAGCTTTCTTT
CDR3 protein: CASSSGGGDREEAFF

J gene: TRBJ2-2
V gene: TRBV19
CDR3 length: 15
D gene: TRBD2
clone size: .
CDR3 DNA: TGTGCCAGTAGTATAGCCGGGAGGGCCACCGGGGAGCTGTTTTTT
CDR3 protein: CASSIAGRATGELFF

J gene: TRBJ2-5
V gene: TRBV12-3/TRBV12-4
CDR3 length: 15
D gene: TRBD1
clone size: many
CDR3 DNA: TGTGCCAGCAGTTTGGACAGGGGTGGGCAAGAGACCCAGTACTTC
CDR3 protein: CASSLDRGGQETQYF

J gene: TRBJ2-1
V gene: TRBV20-1
CDR3 length: 14
D gene: .
clone size: .
CDR3 DNA: TGCAGTGCAACTCTAGCGAGCTCCTACAATGAGCAGTTCTTC
CDR3 protein: CSATLASSYNEQFF

J gene: TRBJ1-2
V gene: TRBV29-1
CDR3 length: 13
D gene: .
clone size: .
CDR3 DNA: TGCAGCGTTGACAGGGCCGACAACTATGGCTACACCTTC
CDR3 protein: CSVDRADNYGYTF

J gene: TRBJ1-6
V gene: TRBV28
CDR3 length: 12
D gene: .
clone size: many
CDR3 DNA: TGTGCCAGCAGCCCGGTCAATTCACCCCTCCACTTT
CDR3 protein: CASSPVNSPLHF

J gene: TRBJ1-1
V gene: TRBV6-1
CDR3 length: 12
D gene: .
clone size: many
CDR3 DNA: TGTGCCAGCAGTGGAACAAACACTGAAGCTTTCTTT
CDR3 protein: CASSGTNTEAFF

J gene: TRBJ2-3
V gene: TRBV24-1
CDR3 length: 17
D gene: .
clone size: many
CDR3 DNA: TGTGCCACCAGTGATTTCCCGGACAGCTTAGGCACAGATACGCAGTATTTT
CDR3 protein: CATSDFPDSLGTDTQYF

J gene: TRBJ1-1
V gene: TRBV19
CDR3 length: 14
D gene: .
clone size: .
CDR3 DNA: TGTGCCAGTAGTACTCAGGCGATGAACACTGAAGCTTTCTTT
CDR3 protein: CASSTQAMNTEAFF

J gene: TRBJ1-4
V gene: TRBV10-3
CDR3 length: 15
D gene: TRBD1
clone size: .
CDR3 DNA: TGTGCCATCAGTGAGTCCGGGACAGGGAATGAAAAACTGTTTTTT
CDR3 protein: CAISESGTGNEKLFF

J gene: TRBJ2-2
V gene: TRBV3-1
CDR3 length: 12
D gene: .
clone size: .
CDR3 DNA: TGTGCCAGCCGGGTCTCCAGAGGGGAGCTGTTTTTT
CDR3 protein: CASRVSRGELFF

J gene: TRBJ2-7
V gene: TRBV20-1
CDR3 length: 12
D gene: .
clone size: .
CDR3 DNA: TGCAGTGCCGTAGCGATTCGATACGAGCAGTACTTC
CDR3 protein: CSAVAIRYEQYF

J gene: TRBJ2-1
V gene: TRBV6-1
CDR3 length: 13
D gene: .
clone size: .
CDR3 DNA: TGTGCCAGCGACAGAGGGAGGGGGGGTGAGCAGTTCTTC
CDR3 protein: CASDRGRGGEQFF

J gene: TRBJ2-1
V gene: TRBV28
CDR3 length: 14
D gene: .
clone size: few
CDR3 DNA: TGTGCCAGCAGTTTATCGATGAGGGGAGATGAGCAGTTCTTC
CDR3 protein: CASSLSMRGDEQFF

J gene: TRBJ1-2
V gene: TRBV24-1
CDR3 length: 16
D gene: TRBD1
clone size: .
CDR3 DNA: TGTGCCACCAGTGGGTTACTAGGACAGGGAGGCTATGGCTACACCTTC
CDR3 protein: CATSGLLGQGGYGYTF

J gene: TRBJ2-7
V gene: TRBV28
CDR3 length: 12
D gene: .
clone size: many
CDR3 DNA: TGTGCCAGCAGTCTGGGGTGGTACGAGCAGTACTTC
CDR3 protein: CASSLGWYEQYF

J gene: TRBJ1-5
V gene: TRBV11-2
CDR3 length: 13
D gene: TRBD1
clone size: many
CDR3 DNA: TGTGCCAGCAGCCCGACAGGGCTACAGCCCCAGCATTTT
CDR3 protein: CASSPTGLQPQHF

J gene: TRBJ1-5
V gene: TRBV6-2/TRBV6-3
CDR3 length: 15
D gene: .
clone size: .
CDR3 DNA: TGTGCCAGCAGTTACCGGGCATTCGCCAATCAGCCCCAGCATTTT
CDR3 protein: CASSYRAFANQPQHF

J gene: TRBJ2-5
V gene: TRBV28
CDR3 length: 15
D gene: .
clone size: many
CDR3 DNA: TGTGCCAGCAGTGCTAGGGTAGACAGTGAAGAGACCCAGTACTTC
CDR3 protein: CASSARVDSEETQYF

J gene: TRBJ1-5
V gene: TRBV28
CDR3 length: 15
D gene: TRBD1
clone size: many
CDR3 DNA: TGTGCCAGCTGCCCGAGGGACAGGGTGAGTCAGCCCCAGCATTTT
CDR3 protein: CASCPRDRVSQPQHF

J gene: TRBJ2-1
V gene: TRBV5-1
CDR3 length: 15
D gene: .
clone size: .
CDR3 DNA: TGCGCCAGCAGCGGGGACGCAAAGAAACTAAATGAGCAGTTCTTC
CDR3 protein: CASSGDAKKLNEQFF

J gene: TRBJ1-1
V gene: TRBV2
CDR3 length: 13
D gene: .
clone size: .
CDR3 DNA: TGTGCCAGCAGCGCCACAGGGACCACTGAAGCTTTCTTT
CDR3 protein: CASSATGTTEAFF

J gene: TRBJ1-5
V gene: TRBV6-2/TRBV6-3
CDR3 length: 14
D gene: .
clone size: .
CDR3 DNA: TGTGCCGCAATAGCCGCTCATGATAATCAGCCCCAGCATTTT
CDR3 protein: CAAIAAHDNQPQHF

J gene: TRBJ2-1
V gene: TRBV7-9
CDR3 length: 12
D gene: .
clone size: few
CDR3 DNA: TGTGCCAGCAGCCGTCCCGGGCGAGAGCAGTTCTTC
CDR3 protein: CASSRPGREQFF

J gene: TRBJ2-3
V gene: TRBV5-4
CDR3 length: 14
D gene: .
clone size: .
CDR3 DNA: TGTGCCAGCGGTCGAGCGGGCAGCACAGATACGCAGTATTTT
CDR3 protein: CASGRAGSTDTQYF

J gene: TRBJ1-3
V gene: TRBV25-1
CDR3 length: 15
D gene: .
clone size: .
CDR3 DNA: TGTGCCAGCAGTGAATCGGTCAGGGCTGGAAACACCATATATTTT
CDR3 protein: CASSESVRAGNTIYF

J gene: TRBJ2-4
V gene: TRBV6-5
CDR3 length: 18
D gene: .
clone size: many
CDR3 DNA: TGTGCCAGCAGTTACTCTATCGTCAGCGCACTAGCCAAAAACATTCAGTACTTC
CDR3 protein: CASSYSIVSALAKNIQYF

J gene: TRBJ2-1
V gene: TRBV19
CDR3 length: 14
D gene: .
clone size: .
CDR3 DNA: TGTGCCAGTAGCCCTCCGGGACACATAAATGAGCAGTTCTTC
CDR3 protein: CASSPPGHINEQFF

J gene: TRBJ2-3
V gene: TRBV7-8
CDR3 length: 18
D gene: TRBD2
clone size: many
CDR3 DNA: TGTGCCAGCAGCCCCCCCCCTTTAGCGGGAGGCGACACAGATACGCAGTATTTT
CDR3 protein: CASSPPPLAGGDTDTQYF

J gene: TRBJ2-2
V gene: TRBV5-5
CDR3 length: 16
D gene: .
clone size: .
CDR3 DNA: TGTGCCAGCAGCTTGGTTGGACGGGATAACACCGGGGAGCTGTTTTTT
CDR3 protein: CASSLVGRDNTGELFF

J gene: TRBJ2-7
V gene: TRBV5-1
CDR3 length: 14
D gene: TRBD1
clone size: many
CDR3 DNA: TGCGCCAGCAGCTTCACAGGGGGCGGCTACGAGCAGTACTTC
CDR3 protein: CASSFTGGGYEQYF